These 27 T cell receptor beta chains were sequenced from one sample in a study of OX40 agonist ivuxolimab in advanced cancers. Sequenced by immunoSEQ multiplex PCR; TCRdb stores in-frame clones only, minus some. The sample records 37,000 or so clones, around 87% being singletons. Material: CD4+ or CD8+ T cells sorted from blood, obtained in a trial of the OX40 agonist ivuxolimab. These receptors all come from an adult with an advanced solid tumor such as melanoma, head and neck, liver or kidney cancer.

The chain carries TRBV11-2 and TRBJ2-2, with unresolved D. Trimming left V 2 bases short and J 1 base short, with 8 bases between. Germline CDR1 and CDR2: SGHAT and FQNNGV. This CDR3 has 15 amino acids. For the CDR3, the DNA is TGTGCCAGCAGCTTAACACCGATGAACACCGGGGAGCTGTTTTTT. It specifies CASSLTPMNTGELFF.

The rearrangement joins TRBV7-6 to TRBJ2-1; no clear D. Germline-derived CDR1 and CDR2 are SGHVS and FNYEAQ. The CDR3 covers 12 residues. V lost 5 bases, J lost 8 bases, and 10 bases lay in between. CDR3 nucleotides: TGTGCCAGCAGCCCCGAAGGGTATGAGCAGTTCTTC. Its translation: CASSPEGYEQFF.

This clone showed up just a few times. The CDR3 region has the DNA TGTGCCAGCAGCCTTAGGGGCCAAGAGACCCAGTACTTC. It specifies CASSLRGQETQYF. This chain links TRBV13 with TRBJ2-5, with a weak D call TRBD1 (5 bases). This CDR3 comprises 13 residues. Germline V CDR1 and CDR2: PRHDT, FYEKMQ (reference sequence). Between the trimmed V and J ends, which lost 5 bases and 1 base, there was a span of 8 bases.

This chain links TRBV18 with TRBJ1-2, with a weak D call TRBD1 (5 bases). The CDR3 has 15 amino acids. The germline V gene encodes CDR1 KGHSH and CDR2 LQKENI. V was cut by 0 bases and J by 0 bases, with 8 bases left in between. The CDR3 DNA is TGTGCCAGCTCACCACCAGGGACGGCTAACTATGGCTACACCTTC. Translated: CASSPPGTANYGYTF.

The V and J genes are TRBV14 and TRBJ1-1; D is unresolved. CDR3 size: 14 residues. V lost 0 bases to trimming and J lost 5 bases, with 10 bases between them. In germline, CDR1 is SGHDN, CDR2 FVKESK. The CDR3 protein is CASSQDPTLTEAFF. Here the CDR3 DNA reads TGTGCCAGCAGCCAAGACCCCACGTTGACTGAAGCTTTCTTT.

The rearrangement links TRBV28 to TRBJ1-1, with D perhaps TRBD1 (6 bases). The CDR3 spans 15 residues. Germline CDR1 and CDR2: MDHEN and SYDVKM. The V end was cut by 11 bases, the J end by 2 bases, with 21 bases between. The CDR3 spells CAGGQSRNLNTEAFF. CDR3 nucleotide sequence: TGTGCCGGAGGACAGTCCCGAAATCTTAACACTGAAGCTTTCTTT.

V and J are TRBV27 and TRBJ1-5; D possibly corresponds to TRBD1 (6 bases). Deletions cut 2 bases from V and 7 bases from J, with 18 bases between. The CDR3 runs 16 residues. Germline-derived CDR1 and CDR2 are MNHEY and SMNVEV (reference sequence). CDR3 sequence reads: CASSLPAGAQGQPQHF. The CDR3 nucleotides read TGTGCCAGCAGTTTACCGGCCGGCGCACAGGGACAGCCCCAGCATTTT.

The chain is built from TRBV7-2 and TRBJ2-1; either TRBD1 or TRBD2 may fit D (6 bases each). The germline V gene has CDR1 SGHTA and CDR2 FQGNSA. V lost 2 bases and J 6 bases, leaving 14 bases between the germline ends. There are 15 residues in the CDR3. The CDR3 DNA sequence: TGTGCCAGCAGCTTACGGGGGCCCGAGGGCAATGAGCAGTTCTTC. It encodes CASSLRGPEGNEQFF.

This chain joins TRBV7-2 and TRBJ2-1, with D perhaps TRBD2 (6 bases). Germline V gene sequence: CDR1 SGHTA, CDR2 FQGNSA. CDR3 size: 16 residues. The V end was cut by 3 bases, the J end by 7 bases, with 19 bases between. The CDR3 bases are TGTGCCAGCAGCTTCCGCCTAGCGACCTCGGGGAATGAGCAGTTCTTC. It codes for CASSFRLATSGNEQFF.

The rearrangement uses TRBV5-8 and TRBJ1-2; 7 bases fit TRBD1. This CDR3 is built from 15 residues. Per the germline V gene, CDR1 is SGHTS and CDR2 is YDEGEE. With 4 bases clipped from V and 7 bases from J, the junction kept 13 bases outside the gene matches. CDR3 sequence reads: CASSPRQGISLGYTF. For the CDR3, the DNA is TGTGCCAGCAGCCCGAGACAGGGTATATCGCTTGGCTACACCTTC.

This clone was seen only once. The V call is TRBV10-1, the J call TRBJ2-2; a possible D gene is TRBD2 (5 bases). The CDR3 has 13 residues. V lost 4 bases and J 8 bases, leaving 11 bases between the germline ends. Germline assignment: CDR1 WNHNN and CDR2 SYGVQD (reference sequence). The DNA for the CDR3 is TGCGCCAGCAGTGGTACTAGGCAGGGGGAGCTGTTTTTT. Translated: CASSGTRQGELFF.

The chain combines TRBV7-8 with TRBJ2-3; 12 bases line up with TRBD2. With 5 bases clipped from V and 5 bases from J, the junction kept 11 bases outside the gene matches. CDR1 SGHVS and CDR2 FQNEAQ come from the germline V gene. The CDR3 contains 17 residues. The CDR3: CASSLRASGGAGDTQYF. DNA for the CDR3: TGTGCCAGCAGCCTAAGGGCTAGCGGGGGGGCGGGAGATACGCAGTATTTT.

The gene calls are TRBV6-1 and TRBJ2-3; 10 nucleotides align to TRBD2. The CDR3 is 15 residues long. With 7 bases clipped from V and 2 bases from J, the junction kept 6 bases outside the gene matches. Germline V gives CDR1 MNHNS, CDR2 SASEGT. As DNA, the CDR3 is TGTGCCAGCAACATAGCGGGAGGTAACACAGATACGCAGTATTTT. Translating gives CASNIAGGNTDTQYF.

This rearrangement joins TRBV6-1 to TRBJ2-5, with 8 bases fitting TRBD2. CDR3 length: 14 residues. Germline loops: CDR1 MNHNS, CDR2 SASEGT. V lost 7 bases and J lost 5; bases outside the gene matches: 9. CDR3 amino acids: CASKTSGFGETQYF. Written as DNA, the CDR3 is TGTGCCAGCAAAACTAGCGGATTCGGGGAGACCCAGTACTTC.

The chain carries TRBV5-5 and TRBJ1-1; 7 bases are shared with TRBD1. Germline values: CDR1 SGHKS, CDR2 YYEKEE (reference sequence). V gave up 4 bases and J gave up 8 bases; unmatched junction bases: 8. The CDR3 contains 13 residues. This CDR3 is CASSGRGGHEAFF. As DNA, the CDR3 is TGTGCCAGCAGCGGACGAGGGGGCCACGAAGCTTTCTTT.

The rearrangement links TRBV7-2 to TRBJ1-2, with D hard to call. CDR3 size: 13 residues. The V end lost 5 bases, the J end lost 4 bases, and 11 bases lay between the germline ends. CDR1 and CDR2 (germline): SGHTA, FQGNSA. Here the CDR3 reads CASSLDGIYGYTF. Here the CDR3 DNA reads TGTGCCAGCAGCCTCGACGGAATCTATGGCTACACCTTC.

This clone was seen a single time. The CDR3 spells CASSSRSEKLFF. The CDR3 DNA reads as TGTGCCAGTAGTTCCCGATCCGAAAAACTGTTTTTT. The gene calls are TRBV19 and TRBJ1-4; D unresolved. The CDR3 is 12 amino acids. The germline V gene encodes CDR1 LNHDA and CDR2 SQIVND (reference sequence). Trimming left V 5 bases short and J 8 bases short, with 9 bases between.

This clone occurred once. This rearrangement joins TRBV21-1 to TRBJ2-1. TRBV21-1 is a pseudogene segment. This CDR3 has 16 amino acids. The DNA of the CDR3 is TGTGCCAGCAGCAATGAGTGTGGGACCCCAAACAATGAGCAGTTCTTC. Protein: CASSNECGTPNNEQFF.

The chain recombines TRBV27 with TRBJ1-4, with D unresolved. The CDR3 loop spans 14 amino acids. In germline, CDR1 is MNHEY, CDR2 SMNVEV (reference sequence). V was trimmed by 4 bases and J by 8 bases, leaving 14 bases between them. The CDR3 here is CASSSVGVREKLFF. The CDR3 nucleotides are TGTGCCAGCAGTTCAGTCGGGGTTCGGGAAAAACTGTTTTTT.

The J gene is TRBJ2-6, the V gene TRBV6-5; tentative D call: TRBD1 (5 bases). Germline values: CDR1 MNHEY, CDR2 SVGAGI. The CDR3 spans 16 residues. The V and J ends lost 2 bases and 4 bases respectively, with 12 bases between them. CDR3 protein: CASSYRGRAGANVLTF. CDR3 nucleotides: TGTGCCAGCAGTTACAGGGGCAGGGCCGGGGCCAACGTCCTGACTTTC.

The genes are TRBV5-1 and TRBJ2-5; TRBD1 might be the D (5 bases). V shed 5 bases and J shed 5 bases, with 16 bases lying between them. Germline V gene lookup returns CDR1 SGHRS and CDR2 YFSETQ. The CDR3 covers 14 residues. CDR3 DNA: TGCGCCAGCAGGCCCCAAAGGGGCGACGAGACCCAGTACTTC. Its translation is CASRPQRGDETQYF. Full variable domain (rest looked up from reference TRBV5-1 and TRBJ2-5): KAGVTQTPRYLIKTRGQQVTLSCSPISGHRSVSWYQQTPGQGLQFLFEYFSETQRNKGNFPGRFSGRQFSNSRSEMNVSTLELGDSALYLCASRPQRGDETQYFGPGTRLLVL.

This clone was counted once. This chain links TRBV7-2 with TRBJ1-6; 9 bases match TRBD1. Germline-derived CDR1 and CDR2 are SGHTA and FQGNSA. The CDR3 sequence is 14 residues long. V dropped 1 base and J dropped 9; count of bases not matched to a gene: 1. The CDR3, as DNA: TGTGCCAGCAGCTTAGAGGGACAGGGTTCACCCCTCCACTTT. Protein sequence: CASSLEGQGSPLHF.

The chain is built from TRBV6-1 and TRBJ2-2, with D uncertain. Between the trimmed V and J ends, which lost 8 bases and 7 bases, there was a span of 11 bases. Germline CDR1 is MNHNS and CDR2 is SASEGT. This CDR3 region has 12 residues. CDR3 loop: CASGEAGGELFF. DNA of the CDR3: TGTGCCAGCGGAGAAGCCGGCGGGGAGCTGTTTTTT.

The rearrangement joins TRBV6-1 to TRBJ1-1; a possible D gene is TRBD1 (5 bases). V lost 3 bases and J lost 1, with 6 bases in between. Germline V gene lookup returns CDR1 MNHNS and CDR2 SASEGT. The CDR3 consists of 13 residues. CDR3 sequence reads: CASSDQGNTEAFF. The CDR3 DNA follows: TGTGCCAGCAGTGACCAGGGGAACACTGAAGCTTTCTTT.

The chain's CDR3 is CASSEGHYEQYF. DNA of the CDR3: TGCGCCAGCAGTGAGGGGCACTACGAGCAGTACTTC. The chain uses TRBV10-1 and TRBJ2-7; D ambiguous. Trimming left V 2 bases short and J 3 bases short, with 5 bases between. CDR3 length: 12 amino acids. Germline values: CDR1 WNHNN, CDR2 SYGVQD (reference sequence).

A single count supports this clone. V gene TRBV5-6 combines with J gene TRBJ1-4, with D perhaps matching TRBD1 (5 bases). Trimming pared 1 base from V and 2 bases from J, leaving 12 bases between. The CDR3 consists of 16 residues. Germline V gene sequence: CDR1 SGHDT, CDR2 YYEEEE. As DNA, the CDR3 is TGTGCCAGCAGCTTGTCCCGACAGACGACTAATGAAAAACTGTTTTTT. Its translation: CASSLSRQTTNEKLFF.

The chain couples TRBV12-5 to TRBJ1-5; no reliable D call. The V and J ends lost 1 base and 4 bases respectively, with 8 bases between them. The CDR3 contains 14 residues. The V gene's germline CDR1 is LGHNT and CDR2 FRNRAP. CDR3 sequence (DNA): TGTGCTAGTGGTTTGGGGCGGCTTAATCAGCCCCAGCATTTT. Translation: CASGLGRLNQPQHF.